The 5 T cell receptor beta chains below all came from one sample that was sequenced in a study of cytomegalovirus exposure and HLA in healthy donors. The PCR contained 60 Vbeta and 13 Jbeta primers. The data were produced by immunoSEQ multiplex PCR, yet TCRdb's version contains in-frame clones alone and is incomplete. The data show 100,000 to 150,000 clones, approximately 84% seen once. Sequencing input: PBMCs. The receptors shown here come from a boy aged 2 to 10 in good health and CMV-seronegative.

The chain joins TRBV18 to TRBJ1-2; 10 bases match TRBD1. The J segment lost 4 bases and the V segment lost 3 bases, leaving 8 bases of the junction unmatched. The CDR3 sequence is 16 residues long. In germline, CDR1 is KGHSH, CDR2 LQKENI. This CDR3 reads CASSPPGRDRGYGYTF. The CDR3 nucleotides are TGTGCCAGCTCACCCCCAGGACGGGACAGGGGCTATGGCTACACCTTC. Looking up the rest from reference TRBV18 and TRBJ1-2 gives the full variable domain: NAGVMQNPRHLVRRRGQEARLRCSPMKGHSHVYWYRQLPEEGLKFMVYLQKENIIDESGMPKERFSAEFPKEGPSILRIQQVVRGDSAAYFCASSPPGRDRGYGYTFGSGTRLTVV.

The rearrangement uses TRBV6-1 and TRBJ2-7, with 12 bases fitting TRBD2. The CDR3 loop spans 15 amino acids. V lost 2 bases and J lost 2; bases outside the gene matches: 1. Germline values: CDR1 MNHNS, CDR2 SASEGT. CDR3 sequence reads: CASSELAGGPYEQYV. As DNA, the CDR3 is TGTGCCAGCAGTGAACTAGCGGGAGGGCCCTACGAGCAGTACGTC.

About this clone: Other DNA sequences within the sample encode an identical CDR3. The CDR3 DNA is TGTGCCAGCAGTGGACTAGCGGGGGGCACAGATACGCAGTATTTT. Translating it yields CASSGLAGGTDTQYF. The V call is TRBV6-4, the J call TRBJ2-3, with 12 bases that match TRBD2. Germline CDR1 is MRHNA and CDR2 is SNTAGT. CDR3 length equals 15 residues. The V segment lost 4 bases and the J segment 1 base; nucleotides outside the gene matches: 0.

The chain joins TRBV4-3 to TRBJ2-5, with D possibly TRBD1 on 6 matching bases. V lost 4 bases and J lost 3, with 18 bases in between. Germline V gene sequence: CDR1 LGHNA, CDR2 YSLEER. This CDR3 comprises 16 residues. CDR3 bases: TGCGCCAGCAGCCTATCCTGGACAGCGGAGGAAGAGACCCAGTACTTC. This sequence encodes CASSLSWTAEEETQYF.

CDR3 residues: CSASQETQYF. In nucleotides, the CDR3 is TGCAGTGCCTCTCAAGAGACCCAGTACTTC. The V call is TRBV20-1, the J call TRBJ2-5; D is unclear. With 6 bases removed from V and 2 bases from J, the gap between germline ends came to 4 bases. Germline-derived CDR1 and CDR2 are DFQATT and SNEGSKA (reference sequence). The CDR3 length is 10 residues.